Listed here are 5 T cell receptor beta chains from one sample, sequenced in a study of T cell changes during pregnancy in multiple sclerosis. The assay was immunoSEQ multiplex PCR, and TCRdb's table has in-frame clones only and misses some. The sample has about 94,000 clones, roughly 92% seen once. The sequenced sample was peripheral blood, obtained after pregnancy. These receptors originate from a female donor with multiple sclerosis, enrolled in a pregnancy study.

The chain joins TRBV11-3 to TRBJ1-2, with 7 bases that match TRBD1. The CDR3 is 11 amino acids. V shed 6 bases and J 8 bases; nucleotides not matched to a gene: 3. CDR1 is SGHNT, CDR2 YENEEA, per germline. This chain's CDR3 is CASSPGGGYTF. For the CDR3, the DNA is TGTGCCAGCAGTCCAGGGGGAGGCTACACCTTC.

The chain links TRBV5-1 to TRBJ1-1, with 7 bases matching TRBD1. The CDR3 is 12 amino acids. The trim removed 4 bases at V and 4 bases at J, leaving 1 base unmatched. Per the germline V gene, CDR1 is SGHRS and CDR2 is YFSETQ. The CDR3 spells CASSQGGTEAFF. The CDR3 region has the DNA TGCGCCAGCAGCCAGGGGGGCACTGAAGCTTTCTTT.

The J gene is TRBJ2-2, the V gene TRBV9; 13 bases match TRBD2. The V gene end was trimmed by 4 bases and the J gene end by 7 bases; junction bases not matched to a gene: 10. CDR3 length: 17 residues. CDR1 SGDLS and CDR2 YYNGEE come from the germline V gene. CDR3: CASSLQTSGRYNGELFF. CDR3 sequence (DNA): TGTGCCAGCAGCCTTCAGACTAGCGGGAGGTATAACGGGGAGCTGTTTTTT.

The chain employs TRBV27 and TRBJ2-1; D perhaps matches TRBD1 (6 bases). Germline V lookup: CDR1 MNHEY, CDR2 SMNVEV (reference sequence). V was clipped by 3 bases and J by 6 bases, with 12 bases between them. This CDR3 is built from 14 residues. In DNA form, the CDR3 reads TGTGCCAGCAGTTTCGGCAGGGGTAGCAATGAGCAGTTCTTC. Its protein is CASSFGRGSNEQFF.

V gene TRBV30 combines with J gene TRBJ2-7, with D possibly TRBD1 on 6 matching bases. Germline values: CDR1 GTSNPN, CDR2 SVGIG (reference sequence). CDR3 length: 12 amino acids. The V end lost 3 bases, the J end lost 3 bases, and 9 bases lay between the germline ends. CDR3 nucleotide sequence: TGTGCCTGGAGCCAACAGGGCTACGAGCAGTACTTC. As protein: CAWSQQGYEQYF.